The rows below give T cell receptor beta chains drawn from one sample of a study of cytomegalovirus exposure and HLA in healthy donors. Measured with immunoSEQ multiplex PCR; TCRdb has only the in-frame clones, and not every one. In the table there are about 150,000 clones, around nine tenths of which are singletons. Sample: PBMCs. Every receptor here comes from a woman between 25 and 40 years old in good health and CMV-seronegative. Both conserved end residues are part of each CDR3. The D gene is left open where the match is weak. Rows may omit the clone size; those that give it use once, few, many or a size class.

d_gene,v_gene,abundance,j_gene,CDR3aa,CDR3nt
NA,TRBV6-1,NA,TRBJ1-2,CASSGEELYGYTF,TGTGCCAGCAGTGGTGAAGAGCTCTATGGCTACACCTTC
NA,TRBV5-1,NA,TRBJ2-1,CASSLTGSSYNEQFF,TGCGCCAGCAGCTTGACGGGATCGTCCTACAATGAGCAGTTCTTC
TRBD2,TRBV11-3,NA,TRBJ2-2,CASSASGTNTGELFF,TGTGCCAGCAGCGCCAGCGGGACGAACACCGGGGAGCTGTTTTTT
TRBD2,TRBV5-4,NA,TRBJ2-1,CASSLPSSSGEQFF,TGTGCCAGCAGCCTCCCGTCTTCTAGCGGGGAGCAGTTCTTC
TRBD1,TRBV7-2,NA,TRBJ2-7,CASSLGQNPLEQYF,TGTGCCAGCAGCTTGGGACAGAATCCCCTCGAGCAGTACTTC
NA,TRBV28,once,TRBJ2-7,CASGLASSYEQYF,TGTGCCAGCGGGCTTGCGAGCTCCTACGAGCAGTACTTC
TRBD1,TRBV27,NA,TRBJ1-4,CASARDRPATNEKLFF,TGTGCCAGCGCCCGGGACAGGCCGGCAACTAATGAAAAACTGTTTTTT
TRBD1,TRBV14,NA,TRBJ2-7,CASSQEDRSSYEQYF,TGTGCCAGCAGCCAAGAGGACAGGAGCTCCTACGAGCAGTACTTC
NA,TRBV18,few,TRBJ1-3,CASSPGTGPQYF,TGTGCCAGCTCACCAGGCACAGGCCCGCAATATTTT
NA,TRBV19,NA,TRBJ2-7,CASSRDIPYEQYF,TGTGCCAGTAGTAGGGACATTCCCTACGAGCAGTACTTC
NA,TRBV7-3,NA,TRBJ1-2,CASSLRSKQYPFYNYGYTF,TGTGCCAGCAGCTTAAGATCAAAGCAATACCCTTTCTATAACTATGGCTACACCTTC
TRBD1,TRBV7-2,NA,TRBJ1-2,CASSLEGRQGLYGYTF,TGTGCCAGCAGCTTAGAAGGCCGACAGGGCCTCTATGGCTACACCTTC
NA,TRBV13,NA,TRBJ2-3,CASSLGPGNADTQYF,TGTGCCAGCAGCTTAGGTCCGGGGAACGCAGATACGCAGTATTTT
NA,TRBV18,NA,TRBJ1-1,CASSRSTGLEREAFF,TGTGCCAGCTCACGATCGACAGGTCTCGAAAGGGAAGCTTTCTTT
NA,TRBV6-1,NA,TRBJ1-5,CASDRHNQPQHF,TGTGCCAGCGACAGGCACAATCAGCCCCAGCATTTT
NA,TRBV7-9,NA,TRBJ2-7,CASSLGARTYEQYF,TGTGCCAGCAGCTTAGGAGCTAGAACCTACGAGCAGTACTTC
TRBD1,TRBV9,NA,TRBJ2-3,CASSEGAGTDTQYF,TGTGCCAGCAGCGAGGGGGCGGGCACAGATACGCAGTATTTT
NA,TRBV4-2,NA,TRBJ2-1,CASSQLQARIQTLEQFF,TGTGCCAGCAGCCAACTCCAAGCTAGGATCCAAACACTAGAGCAGTTCTTC
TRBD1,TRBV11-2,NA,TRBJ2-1,CASSLGQGAGEQFF,TGTGCCAGCAGCTTAGGACAGGGGGCGGGGGAGCAGTTCTTC
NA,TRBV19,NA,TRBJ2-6,CASARVGIAFSGANVLTF,TGTGCCAGTGCGAGAGTAGGGATAGCGTTCTCTGGGGCCAACGTCCTGACTTTC
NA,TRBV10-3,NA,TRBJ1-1,CAISERGWGTEAFF,TGTGCCATCAGTGAAAGGGGGTGGGGGACTGAAGCTTTCTTT
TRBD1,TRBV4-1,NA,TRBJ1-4,CASSQAGTGGGKLFF,TGCGCCAGCAGCCAAGCCGGGACAGGGGGCGGAAAACTGTTTTTT
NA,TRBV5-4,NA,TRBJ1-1,CASSYPPNTEAFF,TGTGCCAGCAGCTATCCTCCCAACACTGAAGCTTTCTTT
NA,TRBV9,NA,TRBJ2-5,CASSVVPGETQYF,TGTGCCAGCAGCGTAGTACCGGGAGAGACCCAGTACTTC
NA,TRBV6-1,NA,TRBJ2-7,CASRSRGTFHEQYF,TGTGCCAGCCGATCCAGGGGAACATTTCACGAGCAGTACTTC